The source of this T cell receptor (beta chain) is a study of blood T cells in healthy people across ages. There are 16 residues in the CDR3. J gave up 2 bases and V 7 bases, and 10 bases lay outside the gene matches. Germline assignment: CDR1 MNHEY and CDR2 SVGEGT. A J-beta primer mix and a sample-barcoded 5' primer were used in a second PCR of about 7 to 12 cycles. TCRdb analysed the 5' RACE reads with MiXCR anew, one entry per CDR3 protein. This sample carries under 750,000 distinct CDR3 sequences, around 48% of them seen once, and the ten largest clones take 20% to 25%. The TCR was taken from a man older than 75 in good health. Sequenced sample: blood. The rearrangement links TRBV6-2 or TRBV6-3 to TRBJ1-5; 8 nucleotides line up with TRBD1. For the CDR3, the DNA is TGTGCCAGCACCAAGACAGGGGATGGGCGCAATCAGCCCCAGCATTTT. It is translated as CASTKTGDGRNQPQHF.